The text below deals with one T cell receptor beta chain. Distinct nucleotide sequences in the sample also encode this CDR3. This specimen belongs to a study of blood T cell repertoires in COVID-19. The V end was cut by 0 bases, the J end by 2 bases, with 11 bases between. Germline V gene lookup returns CDR1 SGDLS and CDR2 YYNGEE. There are 15 residues in the CDR3. Generated by immunoSEQ multiplex PCR, the TCRdb table keeps only in-frame clones and is missing some. The table lists a few hundred thousand clones, 70% to 90% of them singletons. The clonotype was recovered from an elderly man with acute or convalescent COVID-19. The source material was peripheral blood. The chain couples TRBV9 to TRBJ2-5; a possible D gene is TRBD2 (7 bases). In nucleotides, the CDR3 is TGTGCCAGCAGCGTAGGCGGGGGCGGGCAAGAGACCCAGTACTTC. It codes for CASSVGGGGQETQYF.